This T cell receptor (beta chain) was identified during a study of T cell clones after liver transplantation. V dropped 5 bases and J dropped 7; count of bases not matched to a gene: 6. The CDR3 length is 14 residues. Germline CDR1 and CDR2: LNHDA and SQIVND (reference sequence). TCRdb's table, derived via immunoSEQ multiplex PCR, lists solely in-frame clones and lacks some. The sample has tens of thousands of clones; 70% to 75% are singletons. This clone turned up a few times. What it binds is unknown. Study-wide points: These preliminary findings come from unstandardized post-transplant sampling times.

The chain is built from TRBV19 and TRBJ1-2, with 11 bases identical to TRBD1. This clonotype was sampled from a human donor who received a liver transplant. The material was CD4+ T cells from blood, obtained before liver transplant. The CDR3 sequence is CASSLGQGALGYTF. The CDR3 coding sequence is TGTGCCAGTAGTCTCGGACAGGGGGCGCTTGGCTACACCTTC.